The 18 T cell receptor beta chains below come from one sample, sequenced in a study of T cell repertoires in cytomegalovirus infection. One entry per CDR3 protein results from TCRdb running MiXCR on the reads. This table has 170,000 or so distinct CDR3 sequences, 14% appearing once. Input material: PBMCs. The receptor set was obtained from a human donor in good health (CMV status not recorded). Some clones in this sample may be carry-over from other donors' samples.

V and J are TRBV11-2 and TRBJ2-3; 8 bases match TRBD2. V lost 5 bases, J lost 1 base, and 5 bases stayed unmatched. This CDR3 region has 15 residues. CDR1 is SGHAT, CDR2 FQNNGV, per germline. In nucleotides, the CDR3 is TGTGCCAGCAGCAAAAGCGGGGGTGGCACAGATACGCAGTATTTT. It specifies CASSKSGGGTDTQYF.

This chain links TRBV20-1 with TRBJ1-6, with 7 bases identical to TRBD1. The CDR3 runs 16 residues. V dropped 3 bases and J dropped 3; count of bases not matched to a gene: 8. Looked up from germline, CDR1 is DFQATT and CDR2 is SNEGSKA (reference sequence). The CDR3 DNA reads TGCAGTGCTAGGGGACAGCCGACCGACTATAATTCACCCCTCCACTTT. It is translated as CSARGQPTDYNSPLHF.

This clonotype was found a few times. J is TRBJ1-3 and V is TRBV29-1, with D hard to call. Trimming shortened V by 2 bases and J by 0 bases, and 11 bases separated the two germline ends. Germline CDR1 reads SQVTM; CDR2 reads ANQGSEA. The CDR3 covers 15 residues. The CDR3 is CSVEFDWGSGNTIYF. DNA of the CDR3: TGCAGCGTTGAATTCGACTGGGGCTCTGGAAACACCATATATTTT.

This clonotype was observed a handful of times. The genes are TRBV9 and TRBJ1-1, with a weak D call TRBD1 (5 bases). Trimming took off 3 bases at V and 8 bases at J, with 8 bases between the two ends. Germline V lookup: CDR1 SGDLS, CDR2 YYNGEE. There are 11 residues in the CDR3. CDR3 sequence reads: CASSAGGEAFF. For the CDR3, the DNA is TGTGCCAGCAGCGCCGGGGGGGAAGCTTTCTTT.

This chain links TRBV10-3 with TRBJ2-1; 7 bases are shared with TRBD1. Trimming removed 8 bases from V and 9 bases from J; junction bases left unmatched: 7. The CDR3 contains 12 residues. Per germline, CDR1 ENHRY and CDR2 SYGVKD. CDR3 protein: CAIRAGGGEQFF. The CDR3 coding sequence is TGTGCCATCCGGGCAGGGGGTGGTGAGCAGTTCTTC.

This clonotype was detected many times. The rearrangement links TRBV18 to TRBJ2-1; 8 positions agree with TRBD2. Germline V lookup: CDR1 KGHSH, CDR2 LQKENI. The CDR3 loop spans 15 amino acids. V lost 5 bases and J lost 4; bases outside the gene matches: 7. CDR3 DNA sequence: TGTGCCAGCTCAACGGTAACTAGCGGTTACAATGAGCAGTTCTTC. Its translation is CASSTVTSGYNEQFF.

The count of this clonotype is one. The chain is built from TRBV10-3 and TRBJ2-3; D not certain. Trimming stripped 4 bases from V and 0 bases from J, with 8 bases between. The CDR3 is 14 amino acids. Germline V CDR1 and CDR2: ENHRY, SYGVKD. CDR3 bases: TGTGCCATCAGTGGCGGCAGAAGCACAGATACGCAGTATTTT. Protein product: CAISGGRSTDTQYF.

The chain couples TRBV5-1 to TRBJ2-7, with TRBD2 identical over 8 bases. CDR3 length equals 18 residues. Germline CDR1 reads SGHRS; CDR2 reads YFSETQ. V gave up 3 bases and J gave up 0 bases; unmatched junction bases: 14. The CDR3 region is CASSSWASSGSYSYEQYF. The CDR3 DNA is TGCGCCAGCAGCTCGTGGGCTTCGAGCGGGAGCTACTCCTACGAGCAGTACTTC. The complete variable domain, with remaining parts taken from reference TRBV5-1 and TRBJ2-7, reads KAGVTQTPRYLIKTRGQQVTLSCSPISGHRSVSWYQQTPGQGLQFLFEYFSETQRNKGNFPGRFSGRQFSNSRSEMNVSTLELGDSALYLCASSSWASSGSYSYEQYFGPGTRLTVT.

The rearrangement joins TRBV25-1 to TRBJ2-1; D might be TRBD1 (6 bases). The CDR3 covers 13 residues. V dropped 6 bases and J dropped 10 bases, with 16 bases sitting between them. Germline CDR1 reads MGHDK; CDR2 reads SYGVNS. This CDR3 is CASRGQLAIEQFF. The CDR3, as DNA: TGTGCCAGCAGAGGACAGCTTGCAATCGAGCAGTTCTTC.

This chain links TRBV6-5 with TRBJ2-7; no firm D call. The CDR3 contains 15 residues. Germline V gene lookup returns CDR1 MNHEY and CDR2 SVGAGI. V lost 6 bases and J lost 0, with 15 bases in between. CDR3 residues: CASSPRAPLSYEQYF. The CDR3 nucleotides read TGTGCCAGCAGCCCCCGGGCCCCACTCTCCTACGAGCAGTACTTC.

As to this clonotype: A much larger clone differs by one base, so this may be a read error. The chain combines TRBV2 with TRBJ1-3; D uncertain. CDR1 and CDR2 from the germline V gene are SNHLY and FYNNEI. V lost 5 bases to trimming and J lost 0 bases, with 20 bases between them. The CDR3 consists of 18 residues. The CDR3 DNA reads TGTGCCAGCAGTAAATATCCCTCGGTGGTCATCTCTGGAAACACCATATATTTT. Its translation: CASSKYPSVVISGNTIYF. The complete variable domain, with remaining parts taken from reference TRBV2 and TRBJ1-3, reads EPEVTQTPSHQVTQMGQEVILRCVPISNHLYFYWYRQILGQKVEFLVSFYNNEISEKSEIFDDQFSVERPDGSNFTLKIRSTKLEDSAMYFCASSKYPSVVISGNTIYFGEGSWLTVV.

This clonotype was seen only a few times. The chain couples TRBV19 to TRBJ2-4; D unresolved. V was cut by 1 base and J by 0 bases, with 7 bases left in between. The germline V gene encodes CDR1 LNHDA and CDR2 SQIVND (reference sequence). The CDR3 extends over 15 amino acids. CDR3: CASSIADLAKNIQYF. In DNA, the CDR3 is TGTGCCAGTAGTATAGCAGACCTAGCCAAAAACATTCAGTACTTC.

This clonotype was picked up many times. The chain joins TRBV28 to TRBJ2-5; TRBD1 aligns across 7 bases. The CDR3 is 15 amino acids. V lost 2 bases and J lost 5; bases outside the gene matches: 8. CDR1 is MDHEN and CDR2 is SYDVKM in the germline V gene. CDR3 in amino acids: CASSLPKTGTETQYF. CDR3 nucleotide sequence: TGTGCCAGCAGTTTACCGAAGACAGGGACGGAGACCCAGTACTTC.

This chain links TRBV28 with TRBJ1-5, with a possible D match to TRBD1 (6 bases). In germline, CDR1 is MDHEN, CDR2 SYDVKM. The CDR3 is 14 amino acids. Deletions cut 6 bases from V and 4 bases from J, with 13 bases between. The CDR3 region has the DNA TGTGCCAGCAGAGGGGGGTGGGGGAATCAGCCCCAGCATTTT. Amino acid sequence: CASRGGWGNQPQHF.

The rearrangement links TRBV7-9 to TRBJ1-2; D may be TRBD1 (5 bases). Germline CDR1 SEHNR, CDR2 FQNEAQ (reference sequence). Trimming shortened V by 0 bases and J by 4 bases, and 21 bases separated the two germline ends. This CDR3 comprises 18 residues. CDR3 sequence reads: CASSLAQGSVTVTYGYTF. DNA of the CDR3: TGTGCCAGCAGCTTAGCCCAGGGATCTGTAACCGTGACCTATGGCTACACCTTC.

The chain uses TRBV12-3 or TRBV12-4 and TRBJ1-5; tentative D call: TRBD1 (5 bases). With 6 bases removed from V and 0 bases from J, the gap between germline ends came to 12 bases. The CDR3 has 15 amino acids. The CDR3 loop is CASSGQGYSNQPQHF. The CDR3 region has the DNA TGTGCCAGCAGCGGACAAGGGTATAGCAATCAGCCCCAGCATTTT.

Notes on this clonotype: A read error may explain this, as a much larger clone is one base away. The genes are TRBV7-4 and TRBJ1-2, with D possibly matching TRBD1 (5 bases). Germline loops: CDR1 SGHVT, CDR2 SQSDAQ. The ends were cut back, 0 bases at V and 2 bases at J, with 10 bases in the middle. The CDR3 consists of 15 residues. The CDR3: CASSLAHRPNYGYTF. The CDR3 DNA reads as TGTGCCAGCAGCTTAGCGCACAGGCCAAACTATGGCTACACCTTC.

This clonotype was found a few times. The CDR3 DNA reads as TGTGCCAGCAGACGCGGGGACAGGAGGTGGGTGCAGTACTTC. It codes for CASRRGDRRWVQYF. This chain joins TRBV28 and TRBJ2-7; 8 bases are a match to TRBD1. In germline, CDR1 is MDHEN, CDR2 SYDVKM. V lost 6 bases, J lost 9 bases, and 13 bases stayed unmatched. The CDR3 loop spans 14 amino acids.